These 20 T cell receptor beta chains were all obtained from the same sample, sequenced in a study of blood T cell repertoires in COVID-19. The table came from immunoSEQ multiplex PCR; TCRdb's copy has only in-frame clones and leaves some out. Of under 400,000 clones detected, 65% to 90% appear once; the ten largest clones hold roughly 4.2%. The sample taken for sequencing was PBMCs or T cells enriched from blood (not recorded which). The receptor source for this set is a woman aged 40 to 55 with acute COVID-19.

A single count supports this clone. The V gene is TRBV7-9, the J gene TRBJ2-5, with a weak D call TRBD2 (6 bases). Trimming shortened V by 8 bases and J by 5 bases, and 21 bases separated the two germline ends. This CDR3 region has 15 residues. CDR1 and CDR2 from the germline V gene are SEHNR and FQNEAQ (reference sequence). The CDR3 region is CASGAGTYTLETQYF. The CDR3 DNA reads TGTGCCAGCGGGGCGGGGACTTATACCCTGGAGACCCAGTACTTC.

This chain joins TRBV5-1 and TRBJ1-1, with 9 bases aligning to TRBD1. J lost 4 bases, V lost 5 bases, and 12 bases had no gene match. Germline V CDR1 and CDR2: SGHRS, YFSETQ. The CDR3 runs 16 residues. Here the CDR3 reads CASSNSGTGFGTEAFF. CDR3 DNA: TGCGCCAGCAGTAATTCCGGGACAGGGTTTGGCACTGAAGCTTTCTTT.

The chain has TRBV6-2 or TRBV6-3 and TRBJ2-1; TRBD2 aligns across 12 bases. V lost 3 bases and J lost 6; bases outside the gene matches: 6. This CDR3 spans 16 amino acids. Per the germline V gene, CDR1 is MNHEY and CDR2 is SVGEGT. CDR3 sequence (DNA): TGTGCCAGCAGTTATGTTCTAGCGGGGGGGCCCAATGAGCAGTTCTTC. This gives the protein CASSYVLAGGPNEQFF.

The J gene is TRBJ1-3, the V gene TRBV19; D might be TRBD1 (6 bases). Trimming cost V 6 bases and J 5 bases, with 14 bases left between them. Germline V gene sequence: CDR1 LNHDA, CDR2 SQIVND (reference sequence). The CDR3 length is 14 residues. CDR3 region: CASRASGGRNTIYF. CDR3 nucleotide sequence: TGTGCCAGTAGAGCATCGGGGGGCAGAAACACCATATATTTT.

The chain uses TRBV5-1 and TRBJ2-7; TRBD1 matches at 12 bases. This CDR3 has 16 amino acids. V shed 1 base, J shed 2 bases, and the junction held 4 bases outside the gene matches. Germline V gene data show CDR1 as SGHRS and CDR2 as YFSETQ. Here the CDR3 DNA reads TGCGCCAGCAGCTTGCTGGGACAGGGGGCAACCTACGAGCAGTACTTC. It is translated as CASSLLGQGATYEQYF.

Notes on this clone: One junction end disagrees with the germline gene, perhaps due to a read error. This chain connects TRBV18 to TRBJ1-1; no reliable D call. CDR3 size: 13 residues. From germline, CDR1 is KGHSH and CDR2 LQKENI. In nucleotides, the CDR3 is TGTGCCAGCTCTACGCTTTTTGAGACTGGAGCTTTCTTT. This translates into CASSTLFETGAFF.

The J gene is TRBJ1-2, the V gene TRBV6-1; a weak D match, TRBD1 (5 bases). V dropped 0 bases and J dropped 0 bases, with 8 bases sitting between them. Germline V CDR1 and CDR2: MNHNS, SASEGT. The CDR3 is 15 residues long. The CDR3 sequence: CASSEAATANYGYTF. CDR3 sequence (DNA): TGTGCCAGCAGTGAAGCTGCGACAGCTAACTATGGCTACACCTTC.

The chain uses TRBV9 and TRBJ2-3, with a tentative D call TRBD2 (6 bases). With 4 bases removed from V and 3 bases from J, the gap between germline ends came to 18 bases. The CDR3 runs to 16 residues. The germline V gene has CDR1 SGDLS and CDR2 YYNGEE. CDR3 in DNA: TGTGCCAGCAGCACCAGCGAGGGGAGGAGGACAGATACGCAGTATTTT. This codes for CASSTSEGRRTDTQYF. Drawing the rest from reference TRBV9 and TRBJ2-3, the complete variable domain is DSGVTQTPKHLITATGQRVTLRCSPRSGDLSVYWYQQSLDQGLQFLIQYYNGEERAKGNILERFSAQQFPDLHSELNLSSLELGDSALYFCASSTSEGRRTDTQYFGPGTRLTVL.

The chain couples TRBV9 to TRBJ2-1; 9 bases agree with TRBD2. The CDR3 is 17 residues long. J gave up 3 bases and V 4 bases, and 11 bases lay outside the gene matches. Germline CDR1 and CDR2: SGDLS and YYNGEE. CDR3 DNA: TGTGCCAGCAGCCCGGAGTGGGCTAGCGGGGTCTACAATGAGCAGTTCTTC. As protein: CASSPEWASGVYNEQFF.

The sample holds a few counts of this clone. The rearrangement uses TRBV18 and TRBJ1-1; 7 bases align to TRBD1. Germline CDR1 is KGHSH and CDR2 is LQKENI. The CDR3 runs 14 residues. The V segment lost 3 bases and the J segment 4 bases; nucleotides outside the gene matches: 5. The CDR3 nucleotides are TGTGCCAGCTCACCGCCAAACAGGGGCACTGAAGCTTTCTTT. This encodes CASSPPNRGTEAFF.

The V gene is TRBV4-2, the J gene TRBJ1-2; TRBD1 matches 7 bases. Trimming removed 3 bases from V and 2 bases from J; junction bases left unmatched: 9. Germline V gene data show CDR1 as LGHNA and CDR2 as YNFKEQ. This CDR3 comprises 16 residues. CDR3: CASSQAGQAINYGYTF. CDR3 DNA: TGTGCCAGCAGCCAGGCCGGACAGGCGATAAACTATGGCTACACCTTC.

In the case of this clone: Mismatch with germline at one junction end may stem from a read error. The rearrangement joins TRBV24-1 to TRBJ1-2; maybe TRBD1 (5 bases). This CDR3 has 15 residues. The germline gives CDR1 KGHDR, CDR2 SFDVKD. The CDR3 here is CATSPGAGTKYGYTF. DNA for the CDR3: TGTGCCACCAGTCCCGGGGCGGGGACTAAGTATGGCTACACCTTC.

The chain carries TRBV4-2 and TRBJ2-2; 9 bases fit TRBD2. V gave up 3 bases and J gave up 3 bases; unmatched junction bases: 11. The CDR3 is 18 amino acids. The germline gives CDR1 LGHNA, CDR2 YNFKEQ. The DNA of the CDR3 is TGTGCCAGCAGCCAGATGGGTAGCGGGGGAGGGTACACCGGGGAGCTGTTTTTT. Protein product: CASSQMGSGGGYTGELFF.

The sample holds a few counts of this clone. This chain joins TRBV5-6 and TRBJ1-4; 10 positions match TRBD1. With 4 bases clipped from V and 3 bases from J, the junction kept 9 bases outside the gene matches. CDR3 length: 17 residues. From germline, CDR1 is SGHDT and CDR2 YYEEEE. CDR3 bases: TGTGCCAGCAGCCCCACTGGACAGGGGGGACCTAATGAAAAACTGTTTTTT. Translated: CASSPTGQGGPNEKLFF.

J is TRBJ1-5 and V is TRBV28; TRBD1 aligns across 7 bases. This CDR3 is 15 amino acids long. CDR1 and CDR2 (germline): MDHEN, SYDVKM. V trimming: 6 bases; J trimming: 0 bases; junction bases outside the gene matches: 5. The DNA for the CDR3 is TGTGCCAGCAGCCCGGGACAGCTTAGCAATCAGCCCCAGCATTTT. It codes for CASSPGQLSNQPQHF.

In DNA form, the CDR3 reads TGTGCCACCAGCAGAGAGGGGCAGATGAACACTGAAGCTTTCTTT. As protein: CATSREGQMNTEAFF. The chain combines TRBV15 with TRBJ1-1; TRBD1 might be the D (5 bases). Germline lookup yields CDR1 LNHNV and CDR2 YYDKDF (reference sequence). V was trimmed by 0 bases and J by 0 bases, leaving 8 bases between them. The length of the CDR3 is 15 residues.

This clone has a count of ten or more. The chain recombines TRBV27 with TRBJ2-1, with 11 bases matching TRBD2. V was pared by 7 bases and J by 4 bases, with 6 bases of the junction left unmatched. The CDR3 totals 15 residues. The germline V gene encodes CDR1 MNHEY and CDR2 SMNVEV (reference sequence). CDR3 residues: CASNRGTSGYNEQFF. The CDR3 bases are TGTGCCAGCAATCGAGGGACTAGCGGTTACAATGAGCAGTTCTTC.

V is TRBV28 and J is TRBJ1-5; D gene ambiguous. This CDR3 contains 16 residues. Trimming shortened V by 3 bases and J by 0 bases, and 12 bases separated the two germline ends. In germline, CDR1 is MDHEN, CDR2 SYDVKM. The DNA for the CDR3 is TGTGCCAGCAGTTTCGGTGGCTACTATAGCAATCAGCCCCAGCATTTT. Its protein product is CASSFGGYYSNQPQHF.

The V call is TRBV7-2, the J call TRBJ2-5; possibly TRBD2 for D (5 bases). The CDR3 runs to 17 residues. Trimming stripped 7 bases from V and 1 base from J, with 22 bases between. Germline CDR1 is SGHTA and CDR2 is FQGNSA. The CDR3 protein is CASTYPLAFGVQETQYF. The DNA of the CDR3 is TGTGCCAGCACCTACCCGCTGGCGTTCGGGGTCCAAGAGACCCAGTACTTC.

The chain carries TRBV7-2 and TRBJ2-2, with 8 bases fitting TRBD2. The CDR3 loop spans 18 amino acids. Per the germline V gene, CDR1 is SGHTA and CDR2 is FQGNSA. J was trimmed by 1 base and V by 3 bases; bases with no gene match: 10. DNA for the CDR3: TGTGCCAGCAGCTTCCTCCTTTGGGGGACTAGGAACACCGGGGAGCTGTTTTTT. It is translated as CASSFLLWGTRNTGELFF. Filled out from reference TRBV7-2 and TRBJ2-2, the complete variable domain reads GAGVSQSPSNKVTEKGKDVELRCDPISGHTALYWYRQSLGQGLEFLIYFQGNSAPDKSGLPSDRFSAERTGGSVSTLTIQRTQQEDSAVYLCASSFLLWGTRNTGELFFGEGSRLTVL.